This T cell receptor (beta chain) is from a study of CD8 T cells in ankylosing spondylitis (dated by TCRdb to the late 2010s). The study in broad terms: The study set out to find disease-linked TCR variants by profiling T cell receptor beta repertoires in ankylosing spondylitis patients and healthy donors. The whole study cohort included about a hundred healthy donors and 25 or so ankylosing spondylitis patients. Peripheral blood samples were taken, and synovial fluid was additionally collected from ankylosing spondylitis patients. Paper-wide results and their limitations: The disease-linked clones were reported as significantly enriched in matched synovial fluid samples from ankylosing spondylitis patients. In peripheral blood, the disease-linked clones were found at relatively low frequencies and had a CD8+ phenotype. Some motif variants had previously been reported in the synovial fluid and blood of reactive arthritis patients, which suggests shared mechanisms of disease initiation. Blood from ankylosing spondylitis patients appeared to be characterized by a TCR beta motif made up of several highly homologous amino acid variants.

This clonotype came up many times. Its antigen is currently not known. Per-base qualities were not stored, and no clone one base away is much larger. V and J are truncated by 5 bases and 7 bases respectively, leaving an intervening sequence of 14 bases. Based on the germline V gene, the CDR1 and CDR2 sequences are SQVTM and ANQGSEA. Reading from cysteine to phenylalanine, the CDR3 counts 13 amino acids. Only the CDR3 region is kept as DNA, spanning 39 bases read in frame from base 1. The instrument was an Illumina HiSeq 2500. TCR beta libraries were prepared by quantitative 5'-RACE with molecular barcodes. Regarding the original processing steps: To identify disease-linked TCR variants, a new computational method was used, one built on a probabilistic model of VDJ rearrangement. TCRdb trimmed public reads at Q25 via fastp, called clones via MiXCR and kept in-frame beta chains. All rows with the same CDR3 protein become a single entry with the most common DNA and genes. The V and J calls, along with clone size, are taken from TCRdb and not from the paper's own processing. This sample comprises approximately 180,000 distinct CDR3 sequences, about 20% of them detected only once. Around 4.1% of the sample is in the top ten clones.

The origin of this receptor is a male donor between 10 and 30 years old with ankylosing spondylitis or in good health (not recorded which). Donor details come from another sample of the same person, matched by shared clones. The chain was built from TRBV29-1 and TRBJ1-4, and TRBD1 may be the D gene, going by 6 matching bases. The sequenced sample consisted of blood, either unsorted or a sorted T cell fraction (not recorded which). CDR3 reads: CSVRGGAGEKLFF. The nucleotide sequence reads TGCAGCGTTCGGGGGGGCGCGGGTGAAAAACTGTTTTTT.